The 13 T cell receptor beta chains below were found in one sample sequenced in a study of blood T cell repertoires in COVID-19. The assay was immunoSEQ multiplex PCR, and TCRdb's table has in-frame clones only and misses some. The sample has 490,000 or so clones; about 88% are singletons. The sequencing sample was made of PBMCs or T cells enriched from blood (not recorded which). Every receptor here comes from a woman aged 55-70 years who had recovered from COVID-19.

The V call is TRBV24-1, the J call TRBJ2-7; a weak D match, TRBD1 (5 bases). The V gene's germline CDR1 is KGHDR and CDR2 SFDVKD. CDR3 size: 16 residues. V was trimmed by 4 bases and J by 6 bases, leaving 21 bases between them. In DNA form, the CDR3 reads TGTGCCACCAGTGACGACAGCCCCCTTGCCAAGGTCGAGCAGTACTTC. Amino acid sequence: CATSDDSPLAKVEQYF.

The chain carries TRBV19 and TRBJ1-5; 9 bases fit TRBD1. V was clipped by 2 bases and J by 2 bases; unmatched bases: 4. Germline loops: CDR1 LNHDA, CDR2 SQIVND (reference sequence). The CDR3 has 16 residues. CDR3 in amino acids: CASSITGGSGNQPQHF. The CDR3 coding sequence is TGTGCCAGTAGTATAACAGGGGGCTCTGGCAATCAGCCCCAGCATTTT. Based on the CDR3 plus reference TRBV19 and TRBJ1-5, the full variable domain is DGGITQSPKYLFRKEGQNVTLSCEQNLNHDAMYWYRQDPGQGLRLIYYSQIVNDFQKGDIAEGYSVSREKKESFPLTVTSAQKNPTAFYLCASSITGGSGNQPQHFGDGTRLSIL.

J is TRBJ2-1 and V is TRBV27; the match to TRBD2 covers 8 bases. From germline, CDR1 is MNHEY and CDR2 SMNVEV (reference sequence). V dropped 6 bases and J dropped 4; count of bases not matched to a gene: 5. CDR3 size: 14 residues. CDR3 amino acids: CASRRGGPYNEQFF. CDR3 coding DNA: TGTGCCAGCAGACGCGGGGGGCCTTACAATGAGCAGTTCTTC.

The genes are TRBV11-3 and TRBJ2-1; 8 bases agree with TRBD1. The CDR3 is made up of 11 amino acids. Germline lookup yields CDR1 SGHNT and CDR2 YENEEA. Unmatched junction bases numbered 3, after V lost 5 bases and J lost 12 bases. Written as DNA, the CDR3 is TGTGCCAGCAGCCCCGGACAGGGGCAGTTCTTC. Protein sequence: CASSPGQGQFF.

The chain carries TRBV4-2 and TRBJ1-1; tentatively, D is TRBD1 (5 bases). There are 15 residues in the CDR3. V was trimmed by 1 base and J by 0 bases, leaving 9 bases between them. Germline values: CDR1 LGHNA, CDR2 YNFKEQ. CDR3 sequence (DNA): TGTGCCAGCAGCCAAGGACAGTCTATGAACACTGAAGCTTTCTTT. Protein sequence: CASSQGQSMNTEAFF.

The rearrangement links TRBV29-1 to TRBJ1-5, with D maybe TRBD1 (5 bases). V lost 4 bases and J lost 2, with 12 bases in between. This CDR3 is built from 14 residues. From germline, CDR1 is SQVTM and CDR2 ANQGSEA. Here the CDR3 DNA reads TGCAGCGTTGGATCAGGGTCCGGCAATCAGCCCCAGCATTTT. Translating it yields CSVGSGSGNQPQHF.

The rearrangement uses TRBV27 and TRBJ1-5; D is possibly TRBD1 (6 bases). V shed 4 bases and J shed 0 bases, with 10 bases lying between them. This CDR3 comprises 15 residues. The germline gives CDR1 MNHEY, CDR2 SMNVEV (reference sequence). The CDR3 loop reads CASSSSTGSNQPQHF. The DNA of the CDR3 is TGTGCCAGCAGTTCCTCGACAGGTAGCAATCAGCCCCAGCATTTT.

This clone was observed a single time. The CDR3 loop reads CASSVGAATEAFF. CDR3 DNA sequence: TGTGCCAGCAGTGTAGGGGCGGCCACTGAAGCTTTCTTT. V usage is TRBV25-1 and J usage is TRBJ1-1, with D perhaps matching TRBD1 (5 bases). CDR3 size: 13 residues. The germline V gene encodes CDR1 MGHDK and CDR2 SYGVNS. V lost 4 bases and J 4 bases, leaving 10 bases between the germline ends.

The J gene is TRBJ1-2, the V gene TRBV7-2, with D perhaps matching TRBD1 (6 bases). CDR3 length equals 14 residues. Trimming stripped 1 base from V and 5 bases from J, with 11 bases between. CDR1 is SGHTA, CDR2 FQGNSA, per germline. The CDR3 protein is CASSLDPGTYGYTF. The CDR3 bases are TGTGCCAGCAGCTTAGACCCAGGGACATATGGCTACACCTTC.

This rearrangement joins TRBV29-1 to TRBJ1-3; no reliable D call. V shed 3 bases and J shed 0 bases, with 12 bases lying between them. Germline CDR1 and CDR2: SQVTM and ANQGSEA. CDR3 length: 15 residues. CDR3 DNA: TGCAGCGTTGAGGTGCCATACTCCTCTGGAAACACCATATATTTT. This sequence encodes CSVEVPYSSGNTIYF. The whole variable domain, filled in from reference TRBV29-1 and TRBJ1-3, reads SAVISQKPSRDICQRGTSLTIQCQVDSQVTMMFWYRQQPGQSLTLIATANQGSEATYESGFVIDKFPISRPNLTFSTLTVSNMSPEDSSIYLCSVEVPYSSGNTIYFGEGSWLTVV.

The V gene is TRBV7-9, the J gene TRBJ2-2; no definite D call. Germline CDR1 SEHNR, CDR2 FQNEAQ (reference sequence). The CDR3 totals 12 residues. V was shortened by 4 bases and J by 6 bases, with 6 bases between the two germline ends. The DNA for the CDR3 is TGTGCCAGCAGCTATTTCGCCGGGGAGCTGTTTTTT. Protein sequence: CASSYFAGELFF.

This rearrangement joins TRBV5-6 to TRBJ1-5, with D hard to call. Trimming pared 0 bases from V and 9 bases from J, leaving 10 bases between. CDR1 is SGHDT and CDR2 is YYEEEE in the germline V gene. This CDR3 region has 13 residues. CDR3 nucleotide sequence: TGTGCCAGCAGCTTGGCGGGGTATGGGCCCCAGCATTTT. This gives the protein CASSLAGYGPQHF.

The rearrangement links TRBV14 to TRBJ1-1, with 7 positions matching TRBD1. Germline CDR1 is SGHDN and CDR2 is FVKESK. The CDR3 runs to 15 residues. V gave up 4 bases and J gave up 5 bases; unmatched junction bases: 10. DNA for the CDR3: TGTGCCAGCAGCCCGCGCACAGGGGCCTCTACTGAAGCTTTCTTT. Protein: CASSPRTGASTEAFF.